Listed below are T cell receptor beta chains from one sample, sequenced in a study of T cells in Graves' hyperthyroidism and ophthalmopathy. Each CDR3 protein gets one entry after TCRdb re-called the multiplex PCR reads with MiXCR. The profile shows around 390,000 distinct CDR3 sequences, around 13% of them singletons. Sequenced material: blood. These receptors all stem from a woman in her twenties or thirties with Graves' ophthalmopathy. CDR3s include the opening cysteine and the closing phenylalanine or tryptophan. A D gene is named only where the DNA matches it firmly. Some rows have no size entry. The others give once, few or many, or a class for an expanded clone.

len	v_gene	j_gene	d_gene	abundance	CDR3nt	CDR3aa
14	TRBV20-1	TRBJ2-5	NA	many	TGCAGTGCTAGTGGAGACGGGGGCAGGGAGACCCAGTACTTC	CSASGDGGRETQYF
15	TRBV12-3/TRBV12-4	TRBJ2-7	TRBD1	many	TGTGCCAGCAGCTCTGTGAGGGGGCTGGGGTACGAGCAGTACTTC	CASSSVRGLGYEQYF
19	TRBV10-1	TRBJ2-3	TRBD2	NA	TGCGCCGAACTGTTCCGGACTAGCGGGGGGCGTCCACCCACAGATACGCAGTATTTT	CAELFRTSGGRPPTDTQYF
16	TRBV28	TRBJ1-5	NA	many	TGTGCCAGCAGTTCTGTGACCGGCAGGGCGAAACAGCCCCAGCATTTT	CASSSVTGRAKQPQHF
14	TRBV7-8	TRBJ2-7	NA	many	TGTGCCAGCAGCTTAGGTGGAGGGGGCTACGAGCAGTACTTC	CASSLGGGGYEQYF
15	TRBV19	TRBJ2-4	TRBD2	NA	TGTGCCAGTACCCCAGGGACTAGGACTTCTGACATTCAGTACTTC	CASTPGTRTSDIQYF
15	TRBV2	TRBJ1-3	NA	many	TGTGCCAGCAGTCAGAAGCCATCGTCTGGAAACACCATATATTTT	CASSQKPSSGNTIYF
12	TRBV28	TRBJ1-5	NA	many	TGTGCCAGCAGGCCAGGGTATCAGCCCCAGCATTTT	CASRPGYQPQHF
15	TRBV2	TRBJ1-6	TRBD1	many	TGTGCCAGCAGTGCGGACAGGGGGCGGGATTCACCCCTCCACTTT	CASSADRGRDSPLHF
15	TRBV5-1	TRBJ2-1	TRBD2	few	TGCGCCAGCAGCTTACTAGCGGGGGGCTTACATGAGCAGTTCTTC	CASSLLAGGLHEQFF
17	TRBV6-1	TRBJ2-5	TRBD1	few	TGTGCCAGCACCCCCGGGGCCCGGGACAGGGGGCAAGAGACCCAGTACTTC	CASTPGARDRGQETQYF
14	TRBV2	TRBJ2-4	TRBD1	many	TGTGCCAGCAGTACGGACAGGGTAGGGAGCATTCAGTACTTC	CASSTDRVGSIQYF
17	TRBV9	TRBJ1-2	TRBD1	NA	TGTGCCAGCAGCGTAGGCGGGACAGGGCGAGCTAACTATGGCTACACCTTC	CASSVGGTGRANYGYTF
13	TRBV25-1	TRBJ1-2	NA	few	TGTGCCAGCAGTGAATCGCCACCCGGGGGCTACACCTTC	CASSESPPGGYTF
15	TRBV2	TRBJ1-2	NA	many	TGTGCCAGCAGTGAATCCATGGGGGTTAACTATGGCTACACCTTC	CASSESMGVNYGYTF